This is a list of T cell receptor beta chains from one sample in a study of chemoradiotherapy in HPV16-positive cancers. Clones were sequenced by immunoSEQ multiplex PCR, and TCRdb holds only the in-frame ones, with some missing. This sample has 4,500 to 7,000 clones, with 85% to 90% found just once. The material was blood, obtained from a patient who underwent chemoradiotherapy. Receptors originate from a human donor with HPV-associated anogenital cancer. CDR3s include the opening cysteine and the closing phenylalanine or tryptophan. D genes are given only for firm matches. Clone size is stated in some rows and not others, as once, few, many or a class when expanded.

TRBJ1-5 TRBD1 . TRBV2 CASRGQGSSSQHF TGTGCCAGCAGGGGACAGGGTTCATCGTCCCAGCATTTT
TRBJ2-5 . . TRBV21-1 CASSGDSPETQYF TGTGCCAGCAGCGGAGACAGCCCAGAGACCCAGTACTTC
TRBJ1-5 . . TRBV27 CASSLTGYGQPQHF TGTGCCAGCAGTTTAACGGGGTATGGCCAGCCCCAGCATTTT
TRBJ1-6 . . TRBV4-2 CASSQEAWAGKNSPLHF TGTGCCAGCAGCCAAGAGGCATGGGCAGGCAAAAATTCACCCCTCCACTTT
TRBJ2-7 TRBD2 . TRBV25-1 CASSGLATPYEQYF TGTGCCAGCAGTGGACTAGCCACTCCCTACGAGCAGTACTTC
TRBJ1-1 . . TRBV5-4 CASSLVTWVWRTEAFF TGTGCCAGCAGCTTAGTAACGTGGGTCTGGCGCACTGAAGCTTTCTTT
TRBJ1-5 . . TRBV19 CASSRVRAASNQPQHF TGTGCCAGTAGTAGGGTTCGGGCCGCTAGCAATCAGCCCCAGCATTTT
TRBJ2-7 TRBD1 once TRBV4-2 CASSQEDRVPYEQYF TGTGCCAGCAGCCAAGAGGACAGGGTGCCCTACGAGCAGTACTTC
TRBJ2-1 . few TRBV4-3 CASSQDSGGYYNEQFF TGCGCCAGCAGCCAAGATTCCGGGGGCTACTACAATGAGCAGTTCTTC
TRBJ2-3 . . TRBV5-5 CASSPQGGGDTQYF TGTGCCAGCAGCCCGCAGGGAGGTGGAGATACGCAGTATTTT
TRBJ2-2 . . TRBV29-1 CSGLGGPGELFF TGCAGCGGCTTAGGGGGTCCCGGGGAGCTGTTTTTT